The clone carrying this T cell receptor beta chain was counted only a few times. The data were produced by immunoSEQ multiplex PCR, yet TCRdb's version contains in-frame clones alone and is incomplete. The repertoire holds around 250,000 clones, with around 80% as singletons. The CDR3 spans 15 residues. V lost 4 bases, J lost 8 bases, and 7 bases stayed unmatched. Germline assignment: CDR1 SGHRS and CDR2 YFSETQ. This sample stems from a study of control samples from healthy donors and cancer patients. The receptor comes from a woman aged 55-69 years with lung cancer. This chain connects TRBV5-1 to TRBJ1-4; 11 bases map to TRBD1. Input material: PBMCs. The CDR3 nucleotides read TGCGCCAGCAGCGGGGGACAGGGGGGATTCGAAAAACTGTTTTTT. Encoded protein: CASSGGQGGFEKLFF.